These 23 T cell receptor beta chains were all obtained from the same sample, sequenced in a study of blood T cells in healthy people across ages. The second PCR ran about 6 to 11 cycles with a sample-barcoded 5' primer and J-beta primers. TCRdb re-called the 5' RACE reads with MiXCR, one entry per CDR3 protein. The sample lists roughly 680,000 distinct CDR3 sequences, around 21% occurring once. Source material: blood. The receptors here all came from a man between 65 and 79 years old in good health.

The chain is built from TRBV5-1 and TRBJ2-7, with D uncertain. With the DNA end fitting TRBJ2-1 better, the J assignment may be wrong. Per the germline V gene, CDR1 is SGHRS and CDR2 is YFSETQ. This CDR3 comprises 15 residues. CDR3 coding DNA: TGCGCCAGCAGCCCGTCTGAGGCTCGGCCGAATGAGCAGTTCTTC. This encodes CASSPSEARPNEQFF.

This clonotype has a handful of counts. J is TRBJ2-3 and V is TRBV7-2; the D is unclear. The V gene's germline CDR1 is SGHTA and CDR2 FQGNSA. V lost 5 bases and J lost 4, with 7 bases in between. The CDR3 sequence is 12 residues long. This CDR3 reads CASSGYADTQYF. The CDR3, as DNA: TGTGCCAGCAGCGGCTACGCAGATACGCAGTATTTT.

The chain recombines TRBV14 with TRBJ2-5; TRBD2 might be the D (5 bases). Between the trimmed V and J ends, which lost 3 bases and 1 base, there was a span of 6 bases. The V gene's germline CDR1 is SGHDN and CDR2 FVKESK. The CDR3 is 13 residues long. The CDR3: CASSQRVQETQYF. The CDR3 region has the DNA TGTGCCAGCAGCCAGAGGGTCCAAGAGACCCAGTACTTC.

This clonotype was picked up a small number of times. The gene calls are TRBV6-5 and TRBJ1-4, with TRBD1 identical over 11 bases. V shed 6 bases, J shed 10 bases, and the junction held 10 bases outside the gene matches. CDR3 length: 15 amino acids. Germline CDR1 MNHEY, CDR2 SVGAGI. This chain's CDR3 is CASRTSGTGGAKLFF. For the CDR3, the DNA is TGTGCCAGCAGGACGTCCGGGACAGGGGGTGCAAAACTGTTTTTT.

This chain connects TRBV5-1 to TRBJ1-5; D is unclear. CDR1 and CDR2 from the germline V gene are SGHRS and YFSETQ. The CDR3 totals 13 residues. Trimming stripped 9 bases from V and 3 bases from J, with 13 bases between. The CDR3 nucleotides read TGCGCCACCCCGGACGGCATCAATCAGCCCCAGCATTTT. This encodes CATPDGINQPQHF.

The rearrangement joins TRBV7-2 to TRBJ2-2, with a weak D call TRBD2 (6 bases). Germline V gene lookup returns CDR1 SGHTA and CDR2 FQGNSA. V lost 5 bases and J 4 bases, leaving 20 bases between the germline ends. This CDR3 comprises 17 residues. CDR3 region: CASSPRLASEITGELFF. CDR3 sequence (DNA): TGTGCCAGCAGCCCGAGGTTAGCTAGCGAGATCACCGGGGAGCTGTTTTTT.

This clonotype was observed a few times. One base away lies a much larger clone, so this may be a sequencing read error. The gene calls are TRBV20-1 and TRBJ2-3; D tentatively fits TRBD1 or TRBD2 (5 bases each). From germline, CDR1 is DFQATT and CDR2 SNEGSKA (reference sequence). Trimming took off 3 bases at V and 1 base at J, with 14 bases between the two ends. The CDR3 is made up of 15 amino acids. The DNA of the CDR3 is TGCAGTGCTAGGGGACCCAGGGCTGGCACAGATACGCAGTATTTT. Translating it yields CSARGPRAGTDTQYF.

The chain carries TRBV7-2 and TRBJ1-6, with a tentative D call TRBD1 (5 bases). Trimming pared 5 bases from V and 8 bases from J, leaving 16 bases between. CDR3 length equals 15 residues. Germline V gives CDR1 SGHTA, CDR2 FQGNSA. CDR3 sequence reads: CASSGEAQGYSPLHF. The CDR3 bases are TGTGCCAGCAGCGGTGAGGCCCAGGGATATTCACCCCTCCACTTT.

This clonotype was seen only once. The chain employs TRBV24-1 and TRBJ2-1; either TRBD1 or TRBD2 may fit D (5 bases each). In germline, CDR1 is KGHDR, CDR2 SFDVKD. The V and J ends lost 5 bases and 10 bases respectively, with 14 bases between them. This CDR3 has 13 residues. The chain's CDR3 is CATSAGFRDEQFF. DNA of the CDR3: TGTGCCACCAGTGCGGGTTTTAGGGACGAGCAGTTCTTC.

The CDR3 DNA is TGTGCCAGCAGTTTACGTGACTACGAGCAGTACTTC. This gives the protein CASSLRDYEQYF. The chain combines TRBV12-3 or TRBV12-4 with TRBJ2-5; D not certain. The J call may be in error: the DNA end matches TRBJ2-7 better. This CDR3 spans 12 amino acids.

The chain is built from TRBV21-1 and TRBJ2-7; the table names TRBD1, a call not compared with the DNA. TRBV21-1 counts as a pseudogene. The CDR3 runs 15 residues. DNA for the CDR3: TGTGCCAGCAGCAACATGGGACAGGGGAACTACGAGCAGTACTTC. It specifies CASSNMGQGNYEQYF.

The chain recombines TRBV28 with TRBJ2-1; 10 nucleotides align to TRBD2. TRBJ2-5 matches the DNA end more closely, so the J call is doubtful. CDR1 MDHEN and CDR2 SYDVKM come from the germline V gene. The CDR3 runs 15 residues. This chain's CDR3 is CASSLPSGGKETQYF. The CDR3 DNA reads TGTGCCAGCAGTTTACCTAGCGGGGGAAAAGAGACCCAGTACTTC.

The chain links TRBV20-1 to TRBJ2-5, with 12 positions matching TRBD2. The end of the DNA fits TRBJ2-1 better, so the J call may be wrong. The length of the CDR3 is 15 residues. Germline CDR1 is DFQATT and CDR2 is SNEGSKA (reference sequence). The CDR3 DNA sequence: TGCAGTGCTTCGTATAGCGGACTAGCGGGGAATGAGCAGTTCTTC. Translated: CSASYSGLAGNEQFF.

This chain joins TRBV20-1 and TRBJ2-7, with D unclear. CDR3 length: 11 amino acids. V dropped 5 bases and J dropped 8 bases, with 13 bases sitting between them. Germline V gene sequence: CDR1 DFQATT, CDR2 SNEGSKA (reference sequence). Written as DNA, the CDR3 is TGCAGTGCTTCGGATCAACCAAAGCAGTACTTC. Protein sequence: CSASDQPKQYF.

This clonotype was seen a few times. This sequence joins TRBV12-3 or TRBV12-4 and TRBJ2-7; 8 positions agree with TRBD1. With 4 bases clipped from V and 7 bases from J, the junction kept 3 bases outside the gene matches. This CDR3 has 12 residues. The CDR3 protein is CASSWGTGEQYF. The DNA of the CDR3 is TGTGCCAGCAGTTGGGGGACAGGAGAGCAGTACTTC.

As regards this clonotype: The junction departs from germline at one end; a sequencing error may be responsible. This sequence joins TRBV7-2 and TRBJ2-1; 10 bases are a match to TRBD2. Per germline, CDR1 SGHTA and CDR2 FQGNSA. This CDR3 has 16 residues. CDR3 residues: CASSLGLASSYSEQFF. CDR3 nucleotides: TGTGCCAGCAGCTTGGGACTAGCGAGCTCCTACAGTGAGCAGTTCTTC.

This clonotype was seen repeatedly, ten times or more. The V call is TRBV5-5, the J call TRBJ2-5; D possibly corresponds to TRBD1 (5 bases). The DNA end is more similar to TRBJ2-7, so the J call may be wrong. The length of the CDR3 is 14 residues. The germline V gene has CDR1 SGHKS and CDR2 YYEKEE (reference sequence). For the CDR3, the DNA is TGTGCCAGCAGCTTGCCAGGGCTATATGGCGAGCAGTACTTC. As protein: CASSLPGLYGEQYF.

CDR3 amino acids: CSVGGLAGGRGETQYF. In DNA form, the CDR3 reads TGCAGCGTGGGGGGGCTAGCGGGAGGAAGAGGAGAGACCCAGTACTTC. The chain has TRBV29-1 and TRBJ2-1; 11 nucleotides match TRBD2. The end of the DNA fits TRBJ2-5 better, so the J call may be wrong. Germline values: CDR1 SQVTM, CDR2 ANQGSEA. This CDR3 has 16 amino acids.

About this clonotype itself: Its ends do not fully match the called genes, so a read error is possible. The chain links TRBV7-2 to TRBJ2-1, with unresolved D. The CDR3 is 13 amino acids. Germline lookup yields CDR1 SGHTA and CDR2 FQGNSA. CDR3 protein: CASSLGPTNERFF. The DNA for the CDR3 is TGTGCCAGCAGCTTAGGCCCCACTAATGAGCGGTTCTTC.

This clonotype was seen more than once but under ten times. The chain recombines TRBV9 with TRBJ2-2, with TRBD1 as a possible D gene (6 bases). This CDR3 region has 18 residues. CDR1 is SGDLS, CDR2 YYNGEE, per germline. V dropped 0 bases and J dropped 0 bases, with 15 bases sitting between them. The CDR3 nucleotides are TGTGCCAGCAGCGTAGCTATAAGGGGGACCGCGAACACCGGGGAGCTGTTTTTT. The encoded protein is CASSVAIRGTANTGELFF.

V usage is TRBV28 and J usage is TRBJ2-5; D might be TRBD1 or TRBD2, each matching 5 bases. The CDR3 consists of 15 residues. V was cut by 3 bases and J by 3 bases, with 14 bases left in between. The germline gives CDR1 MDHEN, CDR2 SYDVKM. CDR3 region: CASSLRGARKETQYF. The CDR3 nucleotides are TGTGCCAGCAGTTTGCGAGGGGCGCGGAAAGAGACCCAGTACTTC.

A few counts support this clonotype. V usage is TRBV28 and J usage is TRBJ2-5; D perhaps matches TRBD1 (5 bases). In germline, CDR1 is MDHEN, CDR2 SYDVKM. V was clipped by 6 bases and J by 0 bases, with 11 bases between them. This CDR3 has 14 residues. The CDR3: CASSTSGHQETQYF. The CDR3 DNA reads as TGTGCCAGCAGCACCTCAGGGCACCAAGAGACCCAGTACTTC.

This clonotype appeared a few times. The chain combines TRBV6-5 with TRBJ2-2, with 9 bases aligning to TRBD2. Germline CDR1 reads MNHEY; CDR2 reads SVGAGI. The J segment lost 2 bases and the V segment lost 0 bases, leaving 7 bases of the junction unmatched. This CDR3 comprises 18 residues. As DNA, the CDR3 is TGTGCCAGCAGTTACTCGATCGCGGGAGGGCCTAACACCGGGGAGCTGTTTTTT. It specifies CASSYSIAGGPNTGELFF.